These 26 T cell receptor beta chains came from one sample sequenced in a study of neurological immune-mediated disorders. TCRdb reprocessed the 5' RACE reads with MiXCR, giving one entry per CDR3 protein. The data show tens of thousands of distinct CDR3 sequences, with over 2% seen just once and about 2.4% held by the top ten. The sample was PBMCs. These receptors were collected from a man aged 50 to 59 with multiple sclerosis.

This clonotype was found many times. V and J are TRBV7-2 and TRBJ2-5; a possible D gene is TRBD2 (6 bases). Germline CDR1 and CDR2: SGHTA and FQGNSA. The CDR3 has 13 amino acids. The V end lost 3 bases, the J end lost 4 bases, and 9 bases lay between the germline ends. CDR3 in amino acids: CASSFGGTETQYF. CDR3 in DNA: TGTGCCAGCAGCTTTGGGGGGACAGAGACCCAGTACTTC.

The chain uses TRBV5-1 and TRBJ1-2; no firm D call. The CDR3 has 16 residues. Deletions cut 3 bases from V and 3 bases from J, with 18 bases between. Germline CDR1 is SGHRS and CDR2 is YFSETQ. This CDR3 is CASSSSSGRVYYGYTF. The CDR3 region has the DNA TGCGCCAGCAGCTCGTCGTCTGGCAGAGTCTACTATGGCTACACCTTC.

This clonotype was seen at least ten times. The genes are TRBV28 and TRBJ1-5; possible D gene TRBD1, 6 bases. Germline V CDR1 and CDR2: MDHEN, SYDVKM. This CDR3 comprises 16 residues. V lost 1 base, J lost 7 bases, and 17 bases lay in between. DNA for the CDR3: TGTGCCAGCAGTTTATATGGCAGGGGAGGGAAACAGCCCCAGCATTTT. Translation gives CASSLYGRGGKQPQHF. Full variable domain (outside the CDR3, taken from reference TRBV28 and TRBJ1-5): DVKVTQSSRYLVKRTGEKVFLECVQDMDHENMFWYRQDPGLGLRLIYFSYDVKMKEKGDIPEGYSVSREKKERFSLILESASTNQTSMYLCASSLYGRGGKQPQHFGDGTRLSIL.

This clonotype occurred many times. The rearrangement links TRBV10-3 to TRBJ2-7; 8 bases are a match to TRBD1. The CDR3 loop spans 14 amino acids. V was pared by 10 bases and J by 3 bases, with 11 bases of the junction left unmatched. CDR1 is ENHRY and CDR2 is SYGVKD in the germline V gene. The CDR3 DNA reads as TGTGCCACCAGAGGAGGACAGGGTGGCTACGAGCAGTACTTC. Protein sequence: CATRGGQGGYEQYF.

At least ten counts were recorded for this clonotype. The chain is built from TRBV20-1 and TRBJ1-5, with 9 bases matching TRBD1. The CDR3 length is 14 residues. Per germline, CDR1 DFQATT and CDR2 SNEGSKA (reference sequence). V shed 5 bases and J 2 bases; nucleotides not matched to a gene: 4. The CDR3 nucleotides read TGCAGTGCTGGGGACAGGGCGGGCAATCAGCCCCAGCATTTT. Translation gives CSAGDRAGNQPQHF.

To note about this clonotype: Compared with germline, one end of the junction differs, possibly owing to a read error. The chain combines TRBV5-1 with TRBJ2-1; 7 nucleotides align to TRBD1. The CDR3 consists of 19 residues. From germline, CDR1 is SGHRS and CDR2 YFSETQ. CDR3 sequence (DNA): TGCGCCAACAGCCCACTCCGCTTTGGACAGGACTCACCCCGAAATGAGCAGTTCTTC. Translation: CANSPLRFGQDSPRNEQFF.

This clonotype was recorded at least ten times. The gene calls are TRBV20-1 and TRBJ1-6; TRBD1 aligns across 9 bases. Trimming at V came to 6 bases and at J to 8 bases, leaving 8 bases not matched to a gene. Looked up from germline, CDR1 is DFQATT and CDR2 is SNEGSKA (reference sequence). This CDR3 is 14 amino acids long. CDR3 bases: TGCAGTGCGCCGACCGGGACAGGGTATTCACCCCTCCACTTT. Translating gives CSAPTGTGYSPLHF.

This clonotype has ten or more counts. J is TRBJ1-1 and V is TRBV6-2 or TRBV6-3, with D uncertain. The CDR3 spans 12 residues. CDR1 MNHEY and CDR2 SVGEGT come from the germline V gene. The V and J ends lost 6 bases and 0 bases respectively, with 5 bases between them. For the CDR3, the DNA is TGTGCCAGCAGGCGGATGAACACTGAAGCTTTCTTT. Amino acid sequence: CASRRMNTEAFF.

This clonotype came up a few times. The CDR3 reads CASSSLQGSNEQFF. The CDR3 nucleotides read TGTGCCAGCAGCTCCCTACAGGGGTCCAATGAGCAGTTCTTC. This chain uses TRBV7-9 with TRBJ2-1; 7 bases are a match to TRBD1. The CDR3 length is 14 residues. Germline V gene sequence: CDR1 SEHNR, CDR2 FQNEAQ (reference sequence). V shed 4 bases, J shed 6 bases, and the junction held 6 bases outside the gene matches.

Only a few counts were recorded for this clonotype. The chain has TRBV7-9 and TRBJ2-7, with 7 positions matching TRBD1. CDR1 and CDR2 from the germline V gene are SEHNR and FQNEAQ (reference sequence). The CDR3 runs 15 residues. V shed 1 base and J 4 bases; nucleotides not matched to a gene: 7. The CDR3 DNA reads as TGTGCCAGCAGCTTAGGGGACGGGACAGATTACGAGCAGTACTTC. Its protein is CASSLGDGTDYEQYF.

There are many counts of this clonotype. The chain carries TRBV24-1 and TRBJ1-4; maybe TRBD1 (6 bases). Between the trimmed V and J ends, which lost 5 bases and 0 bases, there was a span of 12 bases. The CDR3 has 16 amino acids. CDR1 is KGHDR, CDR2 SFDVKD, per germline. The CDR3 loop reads CATSGGGLSTNEKLFF. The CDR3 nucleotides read TGTGCCACCAGTGGCGGGGGGCTGTCAACTAATGAAAAACTGTTTTTT.

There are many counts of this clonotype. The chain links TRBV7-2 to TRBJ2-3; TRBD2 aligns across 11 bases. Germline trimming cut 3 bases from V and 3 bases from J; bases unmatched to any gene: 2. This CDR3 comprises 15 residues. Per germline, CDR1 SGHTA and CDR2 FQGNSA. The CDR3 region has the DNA TGTGCCAGCAGCTTCTCTAGCGGGGGGACAGATACGCAGTATTTT. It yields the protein CASSFSSGGTDTQYF.

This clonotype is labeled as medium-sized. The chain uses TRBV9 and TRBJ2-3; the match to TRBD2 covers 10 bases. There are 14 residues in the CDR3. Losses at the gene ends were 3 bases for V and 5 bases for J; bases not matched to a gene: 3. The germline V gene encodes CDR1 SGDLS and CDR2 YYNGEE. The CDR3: CASSGRLAGDTQYF. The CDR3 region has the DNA TGTGCCAGCAGCGGACGACTAGCGGGAGATACGCAGTATTTT.

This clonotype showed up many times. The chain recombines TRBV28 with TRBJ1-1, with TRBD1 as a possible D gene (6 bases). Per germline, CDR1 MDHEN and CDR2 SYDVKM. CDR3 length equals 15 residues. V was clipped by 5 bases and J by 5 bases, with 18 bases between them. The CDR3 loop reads CASSPGTLRGTEAFF. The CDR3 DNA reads TGTGCCAGCAGTCCTGGAACACTCAGGGGTACTGAAGCTTTCTTT.

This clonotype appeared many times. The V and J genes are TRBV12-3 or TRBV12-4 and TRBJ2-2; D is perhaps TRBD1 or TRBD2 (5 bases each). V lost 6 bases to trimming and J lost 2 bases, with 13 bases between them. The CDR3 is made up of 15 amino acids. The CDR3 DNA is TGTGCCAGCAGGATACCGGGACGAAACACCGGGGAGCTGTTTTTT. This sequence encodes CASRIPGRNTGELFF.

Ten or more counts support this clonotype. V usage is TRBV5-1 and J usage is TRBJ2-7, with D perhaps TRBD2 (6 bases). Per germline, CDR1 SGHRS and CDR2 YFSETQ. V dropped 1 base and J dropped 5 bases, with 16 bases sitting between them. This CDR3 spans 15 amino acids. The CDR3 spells CASSLRGFGGDEQYF. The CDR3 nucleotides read TGCGCCAGCAGCTTGCGGGGGTTCGGCGGGGACGAGCAGTACTTC.

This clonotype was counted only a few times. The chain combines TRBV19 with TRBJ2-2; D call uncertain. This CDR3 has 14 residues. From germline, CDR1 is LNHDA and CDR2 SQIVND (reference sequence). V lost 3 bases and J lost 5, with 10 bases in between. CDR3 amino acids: CASSIGGGTGELFF. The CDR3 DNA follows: TGTGCCAGTAGTATCGGTGGCGGAACCGGGGAGCTGTTTTTT.

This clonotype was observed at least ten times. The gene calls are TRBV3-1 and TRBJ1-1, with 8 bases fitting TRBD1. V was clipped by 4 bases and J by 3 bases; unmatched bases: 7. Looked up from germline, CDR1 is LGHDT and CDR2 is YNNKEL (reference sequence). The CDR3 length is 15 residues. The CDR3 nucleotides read TGTGCCAGCAGCCCCCAACAGGGGGGGGACACTGAAGCTTTCTTT. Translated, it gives CASSPQQGGDTEAFF. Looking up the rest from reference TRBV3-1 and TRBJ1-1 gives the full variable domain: DTAVSQTPKYLVTQMGNDKSIKCEQNLGHDTMYWYKQDSKKFLKIMFSYNNKELIINETVPNRFSPKSPDKAHLNLHINSLELGDSAVYFCASSPQQGGDTEAFFGQGTRLTVV.

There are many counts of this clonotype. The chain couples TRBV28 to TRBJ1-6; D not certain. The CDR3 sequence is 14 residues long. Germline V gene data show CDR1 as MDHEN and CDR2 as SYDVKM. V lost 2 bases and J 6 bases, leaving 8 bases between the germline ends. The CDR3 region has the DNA TGTGCCAGCAGTTTAGTGCGGGTTAATTCACCCCTCCACTTT. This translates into CASSLVRVNSPLHF. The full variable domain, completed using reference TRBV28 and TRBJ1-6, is DVKVTQSSRYLVKRTGEKVFLECVQDMDHENMFWYRQDPGLGLRLIYFSYDVKMKEKGDIPEGYSVSREKKERFSLILESASTNQTSMYLCASSLVRVNSPLHFGNGTRLTVT.

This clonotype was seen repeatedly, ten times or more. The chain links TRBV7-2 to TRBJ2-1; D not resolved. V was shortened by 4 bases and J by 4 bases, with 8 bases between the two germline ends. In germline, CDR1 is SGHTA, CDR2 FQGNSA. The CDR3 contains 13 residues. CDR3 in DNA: TGTGCCAGCAGCTCCCAACCTTACAATGAGCAGTTCTTC. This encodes CASSSQPYNEQFF.

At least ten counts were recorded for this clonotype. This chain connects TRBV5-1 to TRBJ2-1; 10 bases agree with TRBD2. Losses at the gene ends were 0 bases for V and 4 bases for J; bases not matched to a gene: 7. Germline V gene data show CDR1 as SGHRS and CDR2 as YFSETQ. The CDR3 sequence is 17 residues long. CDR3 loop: CASSLEELAGIYNEQFF. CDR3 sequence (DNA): TGCGCCAGCAGCTTGGAGGAACTAGCGGGGATATACAATGAGCAGTTCTTC.

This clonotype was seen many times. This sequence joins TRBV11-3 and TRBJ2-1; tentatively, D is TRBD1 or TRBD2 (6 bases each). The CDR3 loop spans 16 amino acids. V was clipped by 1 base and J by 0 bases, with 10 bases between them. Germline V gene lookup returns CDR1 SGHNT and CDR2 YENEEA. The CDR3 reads CASSLGGGGSYNEQFF. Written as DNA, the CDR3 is TGTGCCAGCAGCTTAGGTGGAGGGGGCTCCTACAATGAGCAGTTCTTC.

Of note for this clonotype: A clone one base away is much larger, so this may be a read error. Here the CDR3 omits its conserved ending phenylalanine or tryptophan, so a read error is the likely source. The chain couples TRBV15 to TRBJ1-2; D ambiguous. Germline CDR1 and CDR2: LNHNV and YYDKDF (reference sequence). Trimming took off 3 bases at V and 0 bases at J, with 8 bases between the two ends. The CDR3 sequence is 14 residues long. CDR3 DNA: TGTGCCACCAGCAGCGACGGGTCTAACTATGGCTACACCTAC. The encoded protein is CATSSDGSNYGYTY.

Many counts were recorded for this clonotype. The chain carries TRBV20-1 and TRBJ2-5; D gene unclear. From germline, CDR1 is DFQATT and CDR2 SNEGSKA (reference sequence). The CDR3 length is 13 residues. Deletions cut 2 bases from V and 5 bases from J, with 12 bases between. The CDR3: CSARRAPRETQYF. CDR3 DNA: TGCAGTGCTAGAAGGGCACCCCGGGAGACCCAGTACTTC.

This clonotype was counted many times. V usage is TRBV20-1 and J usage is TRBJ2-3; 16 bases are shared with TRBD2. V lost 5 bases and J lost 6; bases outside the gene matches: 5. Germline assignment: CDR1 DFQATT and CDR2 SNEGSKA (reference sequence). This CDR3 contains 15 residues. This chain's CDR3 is CSAAGTSGRADTQYF. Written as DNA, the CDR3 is TGCAGTGCTGCCGGGACTAGCGGGAGGGCTGATACGCAGTATTTT.

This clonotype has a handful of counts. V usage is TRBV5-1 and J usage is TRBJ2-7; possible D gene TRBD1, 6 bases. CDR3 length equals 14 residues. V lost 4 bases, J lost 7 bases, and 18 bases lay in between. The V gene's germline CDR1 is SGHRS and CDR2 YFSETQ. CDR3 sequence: CASSLNLGGEEQYF. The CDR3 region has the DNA TGCGCCAGCAGCCTGAACCTAGGGGGTGAAGAGCAGTACTTC.